What follows are 10 T cell receptor beta chains derived from one specimen sequenced in a study of cytomegalovirus exposure and HLA in healthy donors. The PCR ran on 60 Vbeta and 13 Jbeta primers. Sequencing used immunoSEQ multiplex PCR; TCRdb keeps in-frame clones, though not all of them. The table lists approximately 30,000 clones, with about 2.1% in the top ten. Sequenced material: PBMCs. These receptors originate from a woman aged 40-49 years in good health and CMV-seropositive.

CDR3 region: CASSVGQLQETQYF. Here the CDR3 DNA reads TGCGCCAGCAGCGTGGGACAGCTCCAAGAGACCCAGTACTTC. The chain has TRBV5-1 and TRBJ2-5; 7 bases fit TRBD1. The germline CDR1 and CDR2 sequences are SGHRS and YFSETQ. CDR3 length equals 14 residues. V was pared by 4 bases and J by 1 base, with 4 bases of the junction left unmatched.

Its frequency marks this clone as medium-sized (0.01 to 0.1%). The chain combines TRBV5-1 with TRBJ2-1; D is unclear. The CDR3 loop spans 11 amino acids. Per the germline V gene, CDR1 is SGHRS and CDR2 is YFSETQ. V was shortened by 2 bases and J by 10 bases, with 7 bases between the two germline ends. The CDR3 sequence is CASSFAEEQFF. CDR3 sequence (DNA): TGCGCCAGCAGCTTCGCAGAAGAGCAGTTCTTC.

The V and J genes are TRBV5-1 and TRBJ1-1, with a weak D call TRBD1 (5 bases). V was clipped by 9 bases and J by 3 bases, with 15 bases between them. Germline assignment: CDR1 SGHRS and CDR2 YFSETQ. This CDR3 has 13 residues. As DNA, the CDR3 is TGCGCCACCCCCCCCGGGGGGGACACTGAAGCTTTCTTT. Its translation is CATPPGGDTEAFF.

The chain recombines TRBV14 with TRBJ2-3; weak D call: TRBD1 (6 bases). V was cut by 6 bases and J by 5 bases, with 12 bases left in between. The CDR3 totals 13 residues. The germline V gene encodes CDR1 SGHDN and CDR2 FVKESK. The CDR3 loop reads CASRPGVEDTQYF. The CDR3, as DNA: TGTGCCAGCAGACCAGGGGTTGAAGATACGCAGTATTTT. The whole variable domain, filled in from reference TRBV14 and TRBJ2-3, reads EAGVTQFPSHSVIEKGQTVTLRCDPISGHDNLYWYRRVMGKEIKFLLHFVKESKQDESGMPNNRFLAERTGGTYSTLKVQPAELEDSGVYFCASRPGVEDTQYFGPGTRLTVL.

This chain uses TRBV9 with TRBJ2-3; 15 bases are a match to TRBD2. CDR3 size: 16 residues. V shed 4 bases, J shed 5 bases, and the junction held 5 bases outside the gene matches. Per the germline V gene, CDR1 is SGDLS and CDR2 is YYNGEE. CDR3 in amino acids: CASSPGTSGGLDTQYF. As DNA, the CDR3 is TGTGCCAGCAGCCCAGGGACTAGCGGGGGGTTAGATACGCAGTATTTT.

This chain uses TRBV6-5 with TRBJ2-3; TRBD2 matches at 8 bases. V shed 6 bases, J shed 1 base, and the junction held 3 bases outside the gene matches. Looked up from germline, CDR1 is MNHEY and CDR2 is SVGAGI. The CDR3 contains 14 residues. The CDR3: CASRELAGTDTQYF. CDR3 in DNA: TGTGCCAGCAGAGAACTAGCGGGCACAGATACGCAGTATTTT.

The chain carries TRBV6-1 and TRBJ1-1, with a weak D call TRBD1 (6 bases). Trimming cost V 10 bases and J 4 bases, with 19 bases left between them. Germline V lookup: CDR1 MNHNS, CDR2 SASEGT. The CDR3 totals 14 residues. The CDR3 region is CATTGQGWSTEAFF. CDR3 in DNA: TGTGCCACTACAGGGCAAGGGTGGTCCACTGAAGCTTTCTTT.

The chain couples TRBV7-8 to TRBJ1-2; 9 positions agree with TRBD1. Unmatched junction bases numbered 13, after V lost 4 bases and J lost 4 bases. The CDR3 totals 17 residues. Germline V gene sequence: CDR1 SGHVS, CDR2 FQNEAQ. The CDR3 DNA reads TGTGCCAGCAGCTCAATGGACAGGGGCCCGGGGGGCTATGGCTACACCTTC. As protein: CASSSMDRGPGGYGYTF.

The chain is built from TRBV28 and TRBJ1-2, with D possibly TRBD1 on 6 matching bases. This CDR3 has 13 residues. V lost 6 bases, J lost 5 bases, and 13 bases lay in between. The germline V gene has CDR1 MDHEN and CDR2 SYDVKM. The CDR3 DNA reads TGTGCCAGCAGGGACAGAATTAAGTATGGCTACACCTTC. Its protein is CASRDRIKYGYTF.

The rearrangement uses TRBV20-1 and TRBJ2-5; D remains ambiguous. V was shortened by 6 bases and J by 5 bases, with 10 bases between the two germline ends. CDR1 and CDR2 (germline): DFQATT, SNEGSKA (reference sequence). CDR3 size: 11 residues. For the CDR3, the DNA is TGCAGTGCCCTATTGGAGGAGACCCAGTACTTC. It specifies CSALLEETQYF.